This T cell receptor beta chain was captured by sequencing in a study of blood T cells in healthy people across ages. This CDR3 has 15 residues. V trimming: 6 bases; J trimming: 4 bases; junction bases outside the gene matches: 9. CDR1 is LNHDA and CDR2 is SQIVND in the germline V gene (reference sequence). Sample-barcoded 5' priming and a J-beta primer mix drove a second PCR of roughly 7 to 11 cycles. TCRdb redid the calling of the 5' RACE reads with MiXCR, one entry per CDR3 protein. Found here are about 780,000 distinct CDR3 sequences, about a quarter of them singletons; the top ten hold less than 3.5%. The sample was also reused in another study, on T cells of mothers and their children.

The TCR was taken from a boy aged 5-17 years in good health. Sequenced: blood. This rearrangement joins TRBV19 to TRBJ2-3; 8 bases fit TRBD2. As DNA, the CDR3 is TGTGCCAGTAGAGAGGTTAGCGGGGTCGCAGATACGCAGTATTTT. Translating gives CASREVSGVADTQYF.